This T cell receptor (beta chain) was sequenced for a study of cytomegalovirus exposure and HLA in healthy donors. Study in general: A later analysis reported the same platform for the 120 or so validation repertoires and the 666 first-cohort repertoires. Study-wide results and caveats: Most sequenced TCRs were rare (though some public TCRs occurred in many donors). Cytomegalovirus association was assigned to about 150 TCR beta chains.

Sequenced by immunoSEQ multiplex PCR; TCRdb stores in-frame clones only, minus some. The sample holds about 160,000 clones, around 96% seen once. For this clone: The antigen remains unidentified.

Germline CDR1 and CDR2: SGDLS and YYNGEE. This CDR3 contains 15 residues. J was trimmed by 4 bases and V by 5 bases; bases with no gene match: 7. Sequencing input: PBMCs. V and J are TRBV9 and TRBJ2-2; 8 bases agree with TRBD2. The origin of this receptor is a woman between 18 and 29 years old in good health and CMV-seronegative. CDR3 amino acids: CASRVRGGATGELFF. The CDR3 DNA follows: TGTGCCAGCAGGGTACGGGGGGGGGCCACCGGGGAGCTGTTTTTT.